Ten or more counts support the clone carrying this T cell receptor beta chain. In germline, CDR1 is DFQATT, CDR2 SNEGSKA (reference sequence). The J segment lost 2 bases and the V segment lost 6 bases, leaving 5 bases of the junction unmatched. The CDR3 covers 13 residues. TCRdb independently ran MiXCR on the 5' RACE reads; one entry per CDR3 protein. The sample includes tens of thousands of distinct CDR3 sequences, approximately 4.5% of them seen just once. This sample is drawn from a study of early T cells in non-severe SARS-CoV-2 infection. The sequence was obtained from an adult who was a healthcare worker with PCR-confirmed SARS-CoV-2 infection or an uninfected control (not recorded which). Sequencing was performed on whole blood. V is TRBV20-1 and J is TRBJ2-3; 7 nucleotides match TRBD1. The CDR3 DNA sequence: TGCAGTGCAGAAGACAGGGCCACAGATACGCAGTATTTT. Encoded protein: CSAEDRATDTQYF.